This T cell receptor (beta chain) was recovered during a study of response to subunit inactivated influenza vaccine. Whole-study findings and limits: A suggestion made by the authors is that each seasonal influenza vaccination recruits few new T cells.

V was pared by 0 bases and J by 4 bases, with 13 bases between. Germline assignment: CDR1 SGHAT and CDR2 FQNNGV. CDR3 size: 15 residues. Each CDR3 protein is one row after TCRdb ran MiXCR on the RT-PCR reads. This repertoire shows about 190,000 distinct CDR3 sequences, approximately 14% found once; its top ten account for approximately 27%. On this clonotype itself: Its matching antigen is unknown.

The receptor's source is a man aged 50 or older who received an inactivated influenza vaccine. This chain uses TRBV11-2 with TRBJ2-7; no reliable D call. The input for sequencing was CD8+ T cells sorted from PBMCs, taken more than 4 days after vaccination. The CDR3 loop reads CASSLDSFVRYEQYF. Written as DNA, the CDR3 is TGTGCCAGCAGCTTAGATTCTTTTGTTAGATACGAGCAGTACTTC.